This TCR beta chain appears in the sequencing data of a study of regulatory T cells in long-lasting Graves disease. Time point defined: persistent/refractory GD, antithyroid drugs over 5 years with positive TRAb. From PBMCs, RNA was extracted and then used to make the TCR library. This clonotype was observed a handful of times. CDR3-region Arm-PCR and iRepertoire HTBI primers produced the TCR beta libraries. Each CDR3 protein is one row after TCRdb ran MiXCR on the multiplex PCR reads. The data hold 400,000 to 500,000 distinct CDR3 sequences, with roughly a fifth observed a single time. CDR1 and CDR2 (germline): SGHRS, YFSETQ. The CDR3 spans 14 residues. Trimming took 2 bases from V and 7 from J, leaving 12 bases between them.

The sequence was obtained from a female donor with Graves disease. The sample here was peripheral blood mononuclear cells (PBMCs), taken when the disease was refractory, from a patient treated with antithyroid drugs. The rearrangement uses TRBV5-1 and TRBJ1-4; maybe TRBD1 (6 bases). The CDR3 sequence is CASSFRDMGEKLFF. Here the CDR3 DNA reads TGCGCCAGCAGCTTTCGGGACATGGGTGAAAAACTGTTTTTT.